The sequence of this T cell receptor beta chain was determined in a study of T-cell memory formation after mild COVID-19. TCR alpha and TCR beta cDNA libraries with sample barcodes and UMIs came from 5'RACE using constant-segment primers. TCRdb reprocessed the 5' RACE reads via MiXCR and lists one record per CDR3 protein. The sample records hundreds of thousands of distinct CDR3 sequences, more than 20% being singletons. Per germline, CDR1 LGHNA and CDR2 YNFKEQ. V dropped 0 bases and J dropped 4; count of bases not matched to a gene: 7. The CDR3 extends over 17 amino acids. The TCR sequence derives from an adult woman who had mild COVID-19 (a few samples of this study predate the infection). Cell type and time point are not known. This rearrangement joins TRBV4-2 to TRBJ2-2; 8 nucleotides align to TRBD1. The sequencing sample was made of PBMCs or a T cell subset sorted from them (not recorded which). The CDR3 spells CASSQDWAGGITGELFF. The CDR3 coding sequence is TGTGCCAGCAGCCAAGATTGGGCAGGGGGCATCACCGGGGAGCTGTTTTTT.